This T cell receptor (beta chain) was profiled in a study of blood T cell repertoires in COVID-19. Study-wide background: T cells, B-cell-depleted T cells, or PBMCs provided the cDNA or gDNA that served as material.

The germline V and J ends were trimmed by 4 bases and 0 bases, with 8 bases remaining between them. CDR1 SGHRS and CDR2 YFSETQ come from the germline V gene. The CDR3 has 15 residues. The authors' processing: Estimation of nucleated cell counts relied on the amplification of reference gene primers. Sequenced by immunoSEQ multiplex PCR; TCRdb stores in-frame clones only, minus some. V and J calls plus clone size are reproduced from that table; the DNA served to infer D and trimming. Here the sample spans approximately 90,000 clones, roughly 87% being singletons. This TCR was recovered from a woman older than 75 with acute or convalescent COVID-19. Sequenced: peripheral blood. The chain carries TRBV5-1 and TRBJ1-6; no clear D gene. CDR3 nucleotides: TGCGCCAGCAGCGAAGGGAGCTCCTATAATTCACCCCTCCACTTT. Residues: CASSEGSSYNSPLHF.